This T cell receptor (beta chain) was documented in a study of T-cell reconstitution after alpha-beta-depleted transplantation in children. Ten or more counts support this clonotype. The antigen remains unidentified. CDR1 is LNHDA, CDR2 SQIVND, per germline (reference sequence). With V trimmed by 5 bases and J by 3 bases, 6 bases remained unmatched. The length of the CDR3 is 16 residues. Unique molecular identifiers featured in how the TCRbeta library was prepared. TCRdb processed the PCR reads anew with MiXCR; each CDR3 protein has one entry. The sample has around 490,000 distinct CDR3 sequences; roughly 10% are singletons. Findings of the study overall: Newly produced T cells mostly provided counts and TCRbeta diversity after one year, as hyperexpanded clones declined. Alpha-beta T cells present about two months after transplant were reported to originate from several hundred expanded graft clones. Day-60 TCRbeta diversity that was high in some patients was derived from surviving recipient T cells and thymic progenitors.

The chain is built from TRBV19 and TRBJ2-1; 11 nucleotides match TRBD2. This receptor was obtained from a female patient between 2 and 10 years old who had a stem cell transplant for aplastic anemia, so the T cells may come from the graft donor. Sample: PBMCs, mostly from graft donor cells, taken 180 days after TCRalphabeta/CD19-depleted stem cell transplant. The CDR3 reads CASSPVLAGGYNEQFF. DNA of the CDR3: TGTGCCAGTAGTCCCGTTCTAGCGGGGGGCTACAATGAGCAGTTCTTC.